This entry lists 8 T cell receptor beta chains sequenced from one sample in a study of blood T cell repertoires in COVID-19. Measured with immunoSEQ multiplex PCR; TCRdb has only the in-frame clones, and not every one. The sample has about 210,000 clones, about four fifths seen once; the top ten hold around 2.5%. Sequenced material: peripheral blood. The receptors come from a woman in her thirties or forties with active or convalescent COVID-19.

This chain links TRBV3-1 (or the pseudogene TRBV3-2) with TRBJ2-3; 7 bases are a match to TRBD2. In germline, CDR1 is LGHDT, CDR2 YNNKEL (reference sequence). The ends lost 2 bases at V and 1 base at J; junction bases unmatched: 0. The CDR3 totals 14 residues. The DNA of the CDR3 is TGTGCCAGCAGCCAACGGGAGGGCACAGATACGCAGTATTTT. Encoded protein: CASSQREGTDTQYF.

This rearrangement joins TRBV12-3 or TRBV12-4 to TRBJ2-5, with D perhaps matching TRBD2 (5 bases). This CDR3 spans 13 amino acids. The V end was cut by 6 bases, the J end by 3 bases, with 11 bases between. DNA for the CDR3: TGTGCCAGCAGCCAAGGGAGAAAAGAGACCCAGTACTTC. This gives the protein CASSQGRKETQYF.

The chain couples TRBV6-4 to TRBJ1-6, with TRBD1 matching 7 bases. The V and J ends lost 8 bases and 6 bases, in that order; junction bases with no gene match: 4. Per germline, CDR1 MRHNA and CDR2 SNTAGT. The CDR3 covers 13 residues. Here the CDR3 DNA reads TGTGCCAGCCCTGGGACAGCTAATTCACCCCTCCACTTT. This codes for CASPGTANSPLHF.

This clone was detected a few times. V gene TRBV5-4 combines with J gene TRBJ1-6; unclear D gene. Germline V gene sequence: CDR1 SGHNT, CDR2 YYREEE (reference sequence). This CDR3 comprises 14 residues. Trimming removed 7 bases at V and 7 bases at J, with 15 bases between. CDR3 nucleotide sequence: TGTGCCAGCGGAGGATTTTCGAGGAATTCACCCCTCCACTTT. This codes for CASGGFSRNSPLHF.

The chain has TRBV20-1 and TRBJ2-7; 9 bases match TRBD2. The length of the CDR3 is 15 residues. Germline-derived CDR1 and CDR2 are DFQATT and SNEGSKA (reference sequence). With 3 bases clipped from V and 2 bases from J, the junction kept 8 bases outside the gene matches. This chain's CDR3 is CSASLGGGGPYEQYF. The CDR3 DNA follows: TGCAGTGCTAGTTTGGGCGGGGGGGGCCCCTACGAGCAGTACTTC.

The genes are TRBV7-2 and TRBJ2-2, with D maybe TRBD1 (7 bases). CDR1 is SGHTA and CDR2 is FQGNSA in the germline V gene. V gave up 1 base and J gave up 7 bases, with 13 bases separating them. There are 15 residues in the CDR3. The CDR3 DNA follows: TGTGCCAGCAGCTTAGGACAGGGACTCGGCGGGGAGCTGTTTTTT. Residues: CASSLGQGLGGELFF.

The gene calls are TRBV19 and TRBJ2-7; D is possibly TRBD2 (6 bases). CDR3 size: 12 residues. The ends were cut back, 4 bases at V and 3 bases at J, with 7 bases in the middle. CDR1 is LNHDA and CDR2 is SQIVND in the germline V gene (reference sequence). The CDR3 bases are TGTGCCAGTAGTACGGGACTCTACGAGCAGTACTTC. Protein sequence: CASSTGLYEQYF.

The rearrangement links TRBV5-1 to TRBJ2-3, with 7 bases identical to TRBD1. The CDR3 is 14 residues long. Germline loops: CDR1 SGHRS, CDR2 YFSETQ. V lost 0 bases to trimming and J lost 10 bases; unmatched junction nucleotides: 8. In nucleotides, the CDR3 is TGCGCCAGCAGCTTGGCCCTGGGACAGTGGGCGCAGTATTTT. It encodes CASSLALGQWAQYF.